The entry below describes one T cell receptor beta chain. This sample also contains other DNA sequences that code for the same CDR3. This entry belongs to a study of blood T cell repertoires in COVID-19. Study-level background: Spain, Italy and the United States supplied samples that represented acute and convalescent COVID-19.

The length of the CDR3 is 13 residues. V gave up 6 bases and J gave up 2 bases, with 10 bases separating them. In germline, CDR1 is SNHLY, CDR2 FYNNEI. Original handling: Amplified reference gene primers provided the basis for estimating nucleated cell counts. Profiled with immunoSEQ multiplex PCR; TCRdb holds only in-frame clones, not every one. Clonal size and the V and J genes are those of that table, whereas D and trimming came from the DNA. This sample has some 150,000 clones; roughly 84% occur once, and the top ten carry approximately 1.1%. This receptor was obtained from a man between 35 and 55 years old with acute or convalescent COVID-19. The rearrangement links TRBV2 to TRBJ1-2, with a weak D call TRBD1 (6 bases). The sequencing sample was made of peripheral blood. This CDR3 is CASSRTANYGYTF. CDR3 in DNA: TGTGCCAGCAGCCGGACAGCGAACTATGGCTACACCTTC.